This T cell receptor beta chain was sequenced in a study of cytomegalovirus exposure and HLA in healthy donors. V lost 3 bases to trimming and J lost 1 base; unmatched junction nucleotides: 11. The CDR3 is 19 residues long. Germline V gives CDR1 LGHNA, CDR2 YSLEER. The PCR used 60 Vbeta and 13 Jbeta primers. As processed by the authors: Approximately 86 million unique TCR beta chains, about 12 million shared, were counted in a later analysis. Clones were sequenced by immunoSEQ multiplex PCR, and TCRdb holds only the in-frame ones, with some missing. V and J calls plus clone size are reproduced from that table; the DNA served to infer D and trimming. The repertoire table contains about 170,000 clones.

Sample: PBMCs. The source is a woman aged 18-29 years in good health and CMV-seropositive. The chain joins TRBV4-3 to TRBJ2-5, with 13 bases fitting TRBD2. As DNA, the CDR3 is TGCGCCAGCAGCCACCTACGGACTAGCGGGGGCCTCATCCAAGAGACCCAGTACTTC. Protein product: CASSHLRTSGGLIQETQYF.